This T cell receptor beta chain appears in the sequencing data of a study of control samples from healthy donors and cancer patients. Measured with immunoSEQ multiplex PCR; TCRdb has only the in-frame clones, and not every one. The sample carries 170,000 or so clones, approximately 92% recorded once. The germline CDR1 and CDR2 sequences are SGHDN and FVKESK. This CDR3 contains 14 residues. The V gene end was trimmed by 4 bases and the J gene end by 6 bases; junction bases not matched to a gene: 3. V and J are TRBV14 and TRBJ1-4, with TRBD1 identical over 9 bases. Sequencing was carried out using blood. The TCR sequence derives from a man between 18 and 29 years old in good health. CDR3 in DNA: TGTGCCAGCAGCCCGGACAGGGGTGATGAAAAACTGTTTTTT. It encodes CASSPDRGDEKLFF.